This entry is about one TCR beta chain. What it binds is not known. The source of the sample is a study of cytotoxic CD8 clonotypes in ibrutinib-treated CLL. Sequencing used immunoSEQ multiplex PCR; TCRdb keeps in-frame clones, though not all of them. This table holds about 270,000 clones, 76% found once. Trimming pared 0 bases from V and 0 bases from J, leaving 10 bases between. The germline CDR1 and CDR2 sequences are SGHDT and YYEEEE. The CDR3 totals 17 residues. Findings and limits, study-wide: Clonality grew at ibrutinib response; at progression, it decreased back toward baseline.

The chain carries TRBV5-6 and TRBJ1-6; a weak D match, TRBD1 (6 bases). The sequence derives from a human donor with chronic lymphocytic leukemia. This sample comprised PBMCs, obtained at disease progression, from a patient treated with ibrutinib. CDR3: CASSLEDRSSYNSPLHF. As DNA, the CDR3 is TGTGCCAGCAGCTTGGAGGACAGAAGCTCCTATAATTCACCCCTCCACTTT.